This TCR beta chain was obtained from a study of immune evolution from preneoplasia to lung adenocarcinoma. Findings of the study overall: Highest clonality occurred in KRAS-mutant, not EGFR-mutant or double wild-type, nodules.

Generated by immunoSEQ multiplex PCR, the TCRdb table keeps only in-frame clones and is missing some. The profile covers about 4,900 clones, with around 76% appearing a single time and around 11% taken by the ten largest. About this clone itself: What it recognizes is unknown.

Germline-derived CDR1 and CDR2 are SGHNT and YENEEA. Trimming took off 5 bases at V and 0 bases at J, with 4 bases between the two ends. The CDR3 runs 12 residues. This chain connects TRBV11-3 to TRBJ1-1; unclear D gene. Sample: FFPE minimally invasive lung adenocarcinoma tissue. The TCR originated in a person between 60 and 79 years old with lung adenocarcinoma. This chain's CDR3 is CASSLLNTEAFF. CDR3 nucleotides: TGTGCCAGCAGCCTTCTGAACACTGAAGCTTTCTTT.